This TCR beta chain was identified in a study of blood T cells in healthy people across ages. Germline V CDR1 and CDR2: MRHNA, SNTAGT. The CDR3 loop spans 11 amino acids. Trimming removed 6 bases from V and 5 bases from J, with 6 bases in between. Extracted total RNA amounted to at least 5 micrograms for each sample. Study-level points and caveats: Conclusively comparing naive with antigen-experienced cells was impossible with unsorted PBMCs. The recorded TCR beta diversity per million T cells decreased in a roughly linear manner with age.

Comments on this clonotype: Its antigen is not identified.

The authors ran a second PCR of roughly 6 to 12 cycles using a sample-barcoded 5' primer and a J-beta primer mix. Every single cDNA molecule received a tag from a template-switch adaptor with 12 random nucleotides. TCRdb reanalysed the 5' RACE reads using MiXCR and keeps one entry per CDR3 protein. Seen here are about 680,000 distinct CDR3 sequences, 49% observed once, and the top ten hold roughly 30%. This sequence joins TRBV6-4 and TRBJ2-3; weak D call: TRBD1 (6 bases). The clonotype was recovered from a woman aged 55-70 years in good health. Sequencing was performed on blood. CDR3 bases: TGTGCCAGCAGACAGGGAGATACGCAGTATTTT. Its protein is CASRQGDTQYF.